Below, 28 T cell receptor beta chains from the same sample are listed, as sequenced in a study of human T cells and chemical hapten exposure. The total RNA was obtained from whole blood that was not fractionated. TCRdb re-derived calls from the 5' RACE reads in MiXCR, one entry per CDR3 protein. This sample has 150,000 or so distinct CDR3 sequences, with approximately 4% found just once. These receptors all come from a female donor in good health.

This clonotype was detected many times. The chain combines TRBV6-5 with TRBJ2-7; 12 bases fit TRBD1. Germline lookup yields CDR1 MNHEY and CDR2 SVGAGI. V shed 6 bases, J shed 0 bases, and the junction held 15 bases outside the gene matches. The CDR3 totals 19 residues. CDR3 amino acids: CASSRRDRGLQYPSYEQYF. DNA for the CDR3: TGTGCCAGCAGCCGCCGGGACAGGGGGCTCCAGTACCCCTCCTACGAGCAGTACTTC.

This clonotype was seen only a few times. The J gene is TRBJ2-6, the V gene TRBV13; D possibly matches TRBD1 or TRBD2 (5 bases each). Germline V gene lookup returns CDR1 PRHDT and CDR2 FYEKMQ (reference sequence). Trimming took off 8 bases at V and 3 bases at J, with 20 bases between the two ends. This CDR3 contains 17 residues. The CDR3 loop reads CASGALGVRIGANVLTF. Here the CDR3 DNA reads TGTGCCAGCGGGGCCCTGGGGGTCCGGATTGGGGCCAACGTCCTGACTTTC.

This CDR3 is CASSPRTSLTTGELFF. In DNA form, the CDR3 reads TGTGCCAGCAGCCCCCGGACTAGTCTGACCACCGGGGAGCTGTTTTTT. The chain recombines TRBV7-2 with TRBJ2-2, with 7 bases aligning to TRBD2. Per germline, CDR1 SGHTA and CDR2 FQGNSA. V shed 5 bases and J 4 bases; nucleotides not matched to a gene: 10. This CDR3 spans 16 amino acids.

This clonotype was seen at least ten times. The rearrangement links TRBV12-3 or TRBV12-4 to TRBJ1-2; D may be TRBD1 (5 bases). The germline V and J ends were trimmed by 8 bases and 7 bases, with 23 bases remaining between them. The CDR3 runs 15 residues. CDR3 amino acids: CASGLRRVVQGGYTF. Written as DNA, the CDR3 is TGTGCCAGCGGACTAAGGAGAGTAGTCCAGGGTGGCTACACCTTC.

J is TRBJ1-5 and V is TRBV6-5, with D maybe TRBD1 (5 bases). V lost 2 bases, J lost 5 bases, and 10 bases lay in between. Germline CDR1 and CDR2: MNHEY and SVGAGI. This CDR3 has 14 residues. CDR3 bases: TGTGCCAGCAGTTACGGTGGAGGGGATCAGCCCCAGCATTTT. Translated, it gives CASSYGGGDQPQHF.

This clonotype has just a few counts. V usage is TRBV6-6 and J usage is TRBJ2-3, with D uncertain. Trimming shortened V by 0 bases and J by 4 bases, and 8 bases separated the two germline ends. Germline lookup yields CDR1 MNHNY and CDR2 SVGAGI (reference sequence). There are 14 residues in the CDR3. The CDR3, as DNA: TGTGCCAGCAGTTACTCGTTTGGGTCAGATACGCAGTATTTT. It is translated as CASSYSFGSDTQYF.

This clonotype showed up many times. The V and J genes are TRBV3-2 and TRBJ2-1. TRBV3-2 is a pseudogene locus. The CDR3 has 15 amino acids. The CDR3 region is CARYLTGGAYNEQFF. The DNA for the CDR3 is TGTGCCAGATACTTAACGGGTGGAGCCTACAATGAGCAGTTCTTC.

V and J are TRBV7-9 and TRBJ2-2; D uncertain. The V gene's germline CDR1 is SEHNR and CDR2 FQNEAQ (reference sequence). Trimming stripped 10 bases from V and 6 bases from J, with 15 bases between. This CDR3 is 13 amino acids long. The CDR3 DNA is TGTGCCATCCACATCCCTTTGTCCGGGGAGCTGTTTTTT. It translates to CAIHIPLSGELFF. Filled out from reference TRBV7-9 and TRBJ2-2, the complete variable domain reads DTGVSQNPRHKITKRGQNVTFRCDPISEHNRLYWYRQTLGQGPEFLTYFQNEAQLEKSRLLSDRFSAERPKGSFSTLEIQRTEQGDSAMYLCAIHIPLSGELFFGEGSRLTVL.

This clonotype was recorded many times. The V and J genes are TRBV20-1 and TRBJ2-3, with a tentative D call TRBD2 (5 bases). V was shortened by 6 bases and J by 2 bases, with 18 bases between the two germline ends. Germline V gene lookup returns CDR1 DFQATT and CDR2 SNEGSKA (reference sequence). CDR3 size: 15 residues. CDR3 coding DNA: TGCAGTGCCCGGGGTCTATATATAAACACAGATACGCAGTATTTT. As protein: CSARGLYINTDTQYF.

The table lists this clonotype with a few counts. The chain is built from TRBV3-1 and TRBJ1-1; D is uncertain. The length of the CDR3 is 14 residues. V was shortened by 0 bases and J by 1 base, with 6 bases between the two germline ends. Germline loops: CDR1 LGHDT, CDR2 YNNKEL (reference sequence). The CDR3 loop reads CASSQDVRNTEAFF. DNA of the CDR3: TGTGCCAGCAGCCAAGATGTACGGAACACTGAAGCTTTCTTT. Full variable domain (missing parts from reference TRBV3-1 and TRBJ1-1): DTAVSQTPKYLVTQMGNDKSIKCEQNLGHDTMYWYKQDSKKFLKIMFSYNNKELIINETVPNRFSPKSPDKAHLNLHINSLELGDSAVYFCASSQDVRNTEAFFGQGTRLTVV.

Many counts were recorded for this clonotype. The genes are TRBV28 and TRBJ1-6; D may be TRBD1 (6 bases). V dropped 7 bases and J dropped 3 bases, with 19 bases sitting between them. Germline CDR1 is MDHEN and CDR2 is SYDVKM. This CDR3 comprises 17 residues. The CDR3 DNA is TGTGCCAGCAATCGCTTTGGGGCAGGGGTCTATAATTCACCCCTCCACTTT. This sequence encodes CASNRFGAGVYNSPLHF.

This clonotype showed up many times. The chain joins TRBV5-6 to TRBJ1-6; D gene uncertain. V lost 2 bases, J lost 8 bases, and 17 bases lay in between. CDR1 and CDR2 (germline): SGHDT, YYEEEE. The length of the CDR3 is 16 residues. The CDR3 protein is CASSFFLAGKDSPLHF. The CDR3 DNA follows: TGTGCCAGCAGCTTTTTTCTGGCTGGGAAGGATTCACCCCTCCACTTT.

Ten or more counts support this clonotype. The V and J genes are TRBV3-1 and TRBJ1-5, with 7 bases lining up with TRBD1. The CDR3 extends over 15 amino acids. CDR1 and CDR2 (germline): LGHDT, YNNKEL (reference sequence). V dropped 2 bases and J dropped 10; count of bases not matched to a gene: 11. The CDR3 DNA reads TGTGCCAGCAGCCAAAATTCAGGGGGGGCGGGACCCCAGCATTTT. This translates into CASSQNSGGAGPQHF.

There are many counts of this clonotype. The CDR3 sequence: CASNGQGAGTGELFF. In DNA, the CDR3 is TGCGCCAGCAACGGACAGGGGGCCGGGACCGGGGAGCTGTTTTTT. The chain carries TRBV5-1 and TRBJ2-2; TRBD1 matches 11 bases. Germline CDR1 is SGHRS and CDR2 is YFSETQ. The trim removed 6 bases at V and 5 bases at J, leaving 6 bases unmatched. This CDR3 comprises 15 residues.

This clonotype was recorded many times. The chain couples TRBV6-2 or TRBV6-3 to TRBJ1-3; D is possibly TRBD1 (5 bases). In germline, CDR1 is MNHEY, CDR2 SVGEGT. V lost 6 bases and J lost 0, with 15 bases in between. The CDR3 runs 16 residues. The CDR3 loop is CASRQTGASSGNTIYF. CDR3 sequence (DNA): TGTGCCAGCAGACAAACCGGGGCCAGCTCTGGAAACACCATATATTTT.

The chain is built from TRBV9 and TRBJ1-2; D is unresolved. V was trimmed by 3 bases and J by 2 bases, leaving 14 bases between them. CDR3 length equals 15 residues. Germline V CDR1 and CDR2: SGDLS, YYNGEE. CDR3 amino acids: CASSARGSANYGYTF. CDR3 nucleotide sequence: TGTGCCAGCAGCGCCCGAGGCAGCGCGAACTATGGCTACACCTTC.

The V and J genes are TRBV10-1 and TRBJ1-2; no clear D gene. Germline loops: CDR1 WNHNN, CDR2 SYGVQD (reference sequence). With 8 bases removed from V and 8 bases from J, the gap between germline ends came to 18 bases. The CDR3 spans 13 residues. CDR3 amino acids: CASLQPVSMGYTF. The CDR3, as DNA: TGCGCCAGCCTGCAGCCTGTCAGTATGGGCTACACCTTC.

The chain joins TRBV10-3 to TRBJ2-7; 11 bases fit TRBD2. CDR1 and CDR2 (germline): ENHRY, SYGVKD. The CDR3 is 15 residues long. The ends lost 4 bases at V and 7 bases at J; junction bases unmatched: 9. CDR3 nucleotide sequence: TGTGCCATCAGTGGTAGCGGGGGGGCCTTGTCTGAGCAGTACTTC. Protein: CAISGSGGALSEQYF.

This clonotype was picked up many times. The chain links TRBV25-1 to TRBJ1-1; maybe TRBD1 (5 bases). Germline V gene lookup returns CDR1 MGHDK and CDR2 SYGVNS. V lost 4 bases and J 3 bases, leaving 6 bases between the germline ends. CDR3 length: 12 residues. For the CDR3, the DNA is TGTGCCAGCAGTGGACAGCACACTGAAGCTTTCTTT. Translation gives CASSGQHTEAFF.

This clonotype was seen repeatedly, ten times or more. The rearrangement links TRBV2 to TRBJ2-5; no definite D call. Germline values: CDR1 SNHLY, CDR2 FYNNEI. V was clipped by 2 bases and J by 4 bases, with 11 bases between them. This CDR3 spans 14 amino acids. The CDR3 is CASSESELGETQYF. CDR3 bases: TGTGCCAGCAGTGAATCGGAGCTGGGAGAGACCCAGTACTTC.

This chain uses TRBV5-1 with TRBJ2-3; a weak D match, TRBD2 (5 bases). V was clipped by 4 bases and J by 4 bases, with 13 bases between them. CDR1 is SGHRS, CDR2 YFSETQ, per germline. CDR3 length: 14 amino acids. The CDR3 here is CASSKAARADTQYF. The CDR3, as DNA: TGCGCCAGCAGCAAAGCGGCACGGGCAGATACGCAGTATTTT.

In this sample, this clonotype turned up a few times. This chain connects TRBV5-1 to TRBJ2-7, with D hard to call. The germline gives CDR1 SGHRS, CDR2 YFSETQ. The V end lost 2 bases, the J end lost 6 bases, and 6 bases lay between the germline ends. The CDR3 runs 11 residues. Written as DNA, the CDR3 is TGCGCCAGCAGCTTTGAAGGCGAGCAGTACTTC. This sequence encodes CASSFEGEQYF.

This clonotype was seen repeatedly, ten times or more. The V call is TRBV5-1, the J call TRBJ2-5; D ambiguous. The CDR3 is made up of 12 amino acids. Germline V lookup: CDR1 SGHRS, CDR2 YFSETQ. V was trimmed by 0 bases and J by 2 bases, leaving 2 bases between them. The CDR3 here is CASSLDQETQYF. CDR3 nucleotide sequence: TGCGCCAGCAGCTTGGATCAAGAGACCCAGTACTTC.

DNA for the CDR3: TGTGCCATCAGTGTGGGAGGTGAGGGCGGCGACACCTTC. Its translation: CAISVGGEGGDTF. The rearrangement links TRBV10-3 to TRBJ1-2; no definite D call. The CDR3 contains 13 residues. Trimming removed 4 bases at V and 12 bases at J, with 18 bases between. Germline V CDR1 and CDR2: ENHRY, SYGVKD.

This clonotype was picked up many times. The chain links TRBV7-2 to TRBJ2-3, with TRBD1 matching over 8 bases. There are 16 residues in the CDR3. Germline CDR1 and CDR2: SGHTA and FQGNSA. V lost 4 bases and J lost 6; bases outside the gene matches: 12. Here the CDR3 reads CASSSDRATISDTQYF. The CDR3 coding sequence is TGTGCCAGCAGCTCGGACAGGGCTACTATATCCGATACGCAGTATTTT. Looking up the rest from reference TRBV7-2 and TRBJ2-3 gives the full variable domain: GAGVSQSPSNKVTEKGKDVELRCDPISGHTALYWYRQSLGQGLEFLIYFQGNSAPDKSGLPSDRFSAERTGGSVSTLTIQRTQQEDSAVYLCASSSDRATISDTQYFGPGTRLTVL.

This clonotype was observed at least ten times. The rearrangement uses TRBV5-1 and TRBJ2-1; a weak D match, TRBD2 (7 bases). Germline CDR1 and CDR2: SGHRS and YFSETQ. CDR3 length: 16 residues. Trimming stripped 0 bases from V and 4 bases from J, with 14 bases between. The CDR3 reads CASSLVWGGTYNEQFF. CDR3 sequence (DNA): TGCGCCAGCAGCTTGGTTTGGGGGGGCACATACAATGAGCAGTTCTTC.

The sample holds many counts of this clonotype. The genes are TRBV6-2 or TRBV6-3 and TRBJ2-1, with a tentative D call TRBD2 (7 bases). The CDR3 totals 15 residues. Trimming took 6 bases from V and 10 from J, leaving 22 bases between them. Germline assignment: CDR1 MNHEY and CDR2 SVGEGT. DNA for the CDR3: TGTGCCAGCAGGCCTTCTAGGGGGGGGGGATGGGAGCAGTTCTTC. Translated: CASRPSRGGGWEQFF.

The chain joins TRBV27 to TRBJ2-1; the D gene is possibly TRBD1 (6 bases). The ends were cut back, 8 bases at V and 7 bases at J, with 21 bases in the middle. The CDR3 runs to 15 residues. Germline V lookup: CDR1 MNHEY, CDR2 SMNVEV (reference sequence). DNA of the CDR3: TGTGCCAGCGGCGGGTCACAGGGCCGACAAAATGAGCAGTTCTTC. It specifies CASGGSQGRQNEQFF.